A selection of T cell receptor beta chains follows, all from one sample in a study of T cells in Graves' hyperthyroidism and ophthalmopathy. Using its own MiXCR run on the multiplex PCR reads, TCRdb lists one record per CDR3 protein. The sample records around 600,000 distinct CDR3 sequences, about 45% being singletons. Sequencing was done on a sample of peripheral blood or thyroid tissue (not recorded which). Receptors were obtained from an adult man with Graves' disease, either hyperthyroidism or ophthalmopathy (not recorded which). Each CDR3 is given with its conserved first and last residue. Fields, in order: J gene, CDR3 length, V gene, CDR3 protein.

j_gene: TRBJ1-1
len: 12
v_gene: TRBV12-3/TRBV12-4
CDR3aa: CASGLDYTEAFF

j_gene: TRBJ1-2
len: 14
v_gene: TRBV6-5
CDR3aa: CASSYRTGDDGYTF

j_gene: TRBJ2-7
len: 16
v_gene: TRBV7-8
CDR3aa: CASSYRTSGRGYEQYF

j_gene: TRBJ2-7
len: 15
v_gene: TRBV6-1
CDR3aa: CASSEVTSVAYEQYF

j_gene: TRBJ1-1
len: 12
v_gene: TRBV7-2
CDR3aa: CASTTGNTEASF

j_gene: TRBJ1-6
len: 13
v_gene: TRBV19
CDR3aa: CASSTEGWSPLHF

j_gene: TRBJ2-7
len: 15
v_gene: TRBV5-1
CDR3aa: CASSLGATMTYEQYF

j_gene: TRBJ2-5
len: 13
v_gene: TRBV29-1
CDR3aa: CSVEDPAEETQYF

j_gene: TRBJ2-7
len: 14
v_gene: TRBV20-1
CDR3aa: CSASWTSTSYEQYF

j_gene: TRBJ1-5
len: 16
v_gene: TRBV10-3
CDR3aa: CAISEYVGYSNQPQHF

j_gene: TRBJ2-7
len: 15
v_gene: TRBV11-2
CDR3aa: CASSEYGTGGHEQYF

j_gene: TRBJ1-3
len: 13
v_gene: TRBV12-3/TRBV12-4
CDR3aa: CAFRGGDGNTIYF

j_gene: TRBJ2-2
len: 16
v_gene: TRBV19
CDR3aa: CASMPPRDGYTGELFF